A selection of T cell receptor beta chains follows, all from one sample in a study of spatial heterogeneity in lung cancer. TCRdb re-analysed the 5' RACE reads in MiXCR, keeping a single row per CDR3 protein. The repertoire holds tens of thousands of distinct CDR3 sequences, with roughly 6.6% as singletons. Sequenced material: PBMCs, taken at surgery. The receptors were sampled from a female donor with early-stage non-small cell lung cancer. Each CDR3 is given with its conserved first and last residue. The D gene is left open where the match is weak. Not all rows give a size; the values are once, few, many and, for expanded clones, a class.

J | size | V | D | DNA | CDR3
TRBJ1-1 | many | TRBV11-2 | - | TGTGCCAGCAGCTTAGGTGGAGGGTATCTGAACACTGAAGCTTTCTTT | CASSLGGGYLNTEAFF
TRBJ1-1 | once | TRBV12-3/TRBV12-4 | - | TGTGCCAGCAGTTTGGGTCGACAAAACACTGAAGCTTTCTTT | CASSLGRQNTEAFF
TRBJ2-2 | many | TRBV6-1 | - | TGTGCCAGCAGTGAAGGTACCCGGGTCACCGGGGAGCTGTTTTTT | CASSEGTRVTGELFF
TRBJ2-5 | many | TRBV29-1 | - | TGCAGCGTTGATGGACAGGCGGGGGGCGAGACCCAGTACTTC | CSVDGQAGGETQYF
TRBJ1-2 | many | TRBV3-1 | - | TGTGCCAGCAGCCCACAGCCTAGGTATGGCTACACCTTC | CASSPQPRYGYTF
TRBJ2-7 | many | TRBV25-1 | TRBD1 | TGTGCCAGCAGCAGGACAGGGGGCTTCGACGAGCAGTACTTC | CASSRTGGFDEQYF
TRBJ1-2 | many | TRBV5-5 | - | TGTGCCAGCAGCCAGACAGGAGTAAGGGACTATGGCTACACCTTC | CASSQTGVRDYGYTF
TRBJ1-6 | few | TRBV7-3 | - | TGTGCCAGCAGCCCAGAGGCAGGGGTTGGTTCACCCCTCCACTTT | CASSPEAGVGSPLHF
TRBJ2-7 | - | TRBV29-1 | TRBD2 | TGCAGCGTTGAAGCTAGCGGGGCCTACGAGCAGTACTTC | CSVEASGAYEQYF
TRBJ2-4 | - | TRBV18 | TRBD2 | TGTGCCAGCAGCCGACTAGCGACTCTAGCCAAAAACATTCAGCACTTC | CASSRLATLAKNIQHF
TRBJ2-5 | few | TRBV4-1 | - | TGCGCCAGCAGCCAAAGCTCTGGACAGAGACAAGAGACCCAGTACTTC | CASSQSSGQRQETQYF
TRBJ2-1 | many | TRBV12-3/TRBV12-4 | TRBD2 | TGTGCCAGCAGTTCCGGGACTAGGAGGTTTAATGAGCAGTTCTTC | CASSSGTRRFNEQFF
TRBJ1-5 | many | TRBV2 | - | TGTGCCAGCAGTACAGGGTCCCATAGCAATCAGCCCCAGCATTTT | CASSTGSHSNQPQHF
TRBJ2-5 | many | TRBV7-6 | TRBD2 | TGTGCCAGCAGCCTACTATCGACTAGCGGGCAAGAGACCCAGTACTTC | CASSLLSTSGQETQYF
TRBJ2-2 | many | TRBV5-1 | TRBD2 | TGCGCCAGCAGCCAACAGTCTAGCGGGGTCGGGGAGCTGTTTTTT | CASSQQSSGVGELFF
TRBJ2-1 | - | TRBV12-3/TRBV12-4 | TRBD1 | TGTGCCAGCAGTTTGAGGGGGCAACTCTACAATGAGCAGTTCTTC | CASSLRGQLYNEQFF
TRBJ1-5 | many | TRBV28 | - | TGTGCCAGCAGTTTGGGCACCGGGACGTATGATCAGCCCCAGCATTTT | CASSLGTGTYDQPQHF
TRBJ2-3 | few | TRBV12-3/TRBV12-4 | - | TGTGCCAGCAGTTTAACCGGCGGGTCGGATACGCAGTATTTT | CASSLTGGSDTQYF
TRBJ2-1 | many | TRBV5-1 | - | TGCGCCAGCAGCTTCGAAACGGGAGCTCGGAATGAGCAGTTCTTC | CASSFETGARNEQFF
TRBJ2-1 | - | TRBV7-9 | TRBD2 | TGTGCCAGCAGCAGGACTAGCGGGCAGGAGGATGAGCAGTTCTTC | CASSRTSGQEDEQFF
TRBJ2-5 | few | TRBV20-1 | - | TGCAGCGCCCCTGTAGGACAAGAGACCCAGTACTTC | CSAPVGQETQYF
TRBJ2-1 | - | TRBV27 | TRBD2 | TGTGCCAGCAGTCCAGGACTAGCGGGGTTGGAAAATGAGCAGTTCTTC | CASSPGLAGLENEQFF
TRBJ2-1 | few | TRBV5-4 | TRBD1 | TGTGCCAGCAGCTTGGCGAGGGGGCACAATGAGCAGTTCTTC | CASSLARGHNEQFF
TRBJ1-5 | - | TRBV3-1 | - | TGTGCCAGCTCGGGGGGAGGCAATCAGCCCCAGCATTTT | CASSGGGNQPQHF
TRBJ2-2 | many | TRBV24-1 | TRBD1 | TGTGCCACCAGTGATTATGGGACAGGTACCCGTTTCGGGGAGCTGTTTTTT | CATSDYGTGTRFGELFF
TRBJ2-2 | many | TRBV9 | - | TGTGCCAGCAGCGTAGTTTCCATGAGTGCCGGGGAGCTGTTTTTT | CASSVVSMSAGELFF
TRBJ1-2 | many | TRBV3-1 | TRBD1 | TGTGCCAGCAGCCCCTCCCGGACAGGGGGGAACTATGGCTACACCTTC | CASSPSRTGGNYGYTF
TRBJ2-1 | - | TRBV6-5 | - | TGTGCCAGCAGCCCTACATGGGGGCGGGAGCAGTTCTTC | CASSPTWGREQFF
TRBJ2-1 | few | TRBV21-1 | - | TGTGCCAGCAGCAAAGGCAAGAGGGCAGCGGCGGAGCAGTTCTTC | CASSKGKRAAAEQFF
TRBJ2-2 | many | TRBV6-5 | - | TGTGCCAGCAGGACCGGGAGCACCGGGGAGCTGTTTTTT | CASRTGSTGELFF
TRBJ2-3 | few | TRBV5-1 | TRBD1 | TGCGCCAGCAGCTTGGAATCGGGACAGCAAGATACGCAGTATTTT | CASSLESGQQDTQYF
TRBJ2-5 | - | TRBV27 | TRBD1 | TGTGCCAGCAGTTCACCGACAGGGGGTAAGACCCAGTACTTC | CASSSPTGGKTQYF
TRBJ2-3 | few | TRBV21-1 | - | TGTGCCAGCAGCAAAGGCGGGACAGGGCCAGGGAGCACAGATACGCAGTATTTT | CASSKGGTGPGSTDTQYF
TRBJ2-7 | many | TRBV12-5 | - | TGTGCTAGTGGTTTGGCCACACTGGGCGAGCAGTACTTC | CASGLATLGEQYF
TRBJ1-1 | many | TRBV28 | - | TGTGCCGCCAGGGGCTCGGGGAACACTGAAGCTTTCTTT | CAARGSGNTEAFF
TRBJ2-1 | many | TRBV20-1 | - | TGCAGTGCTAGAGTTGGGATAGACCCCCGGTTTACATACAATGAGCAGTTCTTC | CSARVGIDPRFTYNEQFF
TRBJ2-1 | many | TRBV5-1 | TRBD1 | TGCGCCAGCAGCTTGGGGACAGGCGAGTACAATGAGCAGTTCTTC | CASSLGTGEYNEQFF
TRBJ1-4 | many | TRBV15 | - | TGTGCCACCAGCAGAGAGAGGCTGTTTTTT | CATSRERLFF
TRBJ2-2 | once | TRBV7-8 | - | TGTGCCAGCAGTCGAGTGGCCACGAACACCGGGGAGCTGTTTTTT | CASSRVATNTGELFF
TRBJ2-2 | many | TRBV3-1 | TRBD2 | TGTGCCAGCCGCAAAGCGGGAACCACCGGGGAGCTGTTTTTT | CASRKAGTTGELFF
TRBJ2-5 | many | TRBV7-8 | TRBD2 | TGTGCCAGCAGCTTAGAAGCGGGGATCCAAGAGACCCAGTACTTC | CASSLEAGIQETQYF
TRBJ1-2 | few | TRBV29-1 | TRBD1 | TGCAGCGTTGTGGGACAGGGGGTTCTCTATGGCTACACCTTC | CSVVGQGVLYGYTF
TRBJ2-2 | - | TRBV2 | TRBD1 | TGTGCCAGCAGTGAAGAGGGGGCGACCGGGGAGCTGTTTTTT | CASSEEGATGELFF
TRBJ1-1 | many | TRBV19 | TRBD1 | TGTGCCACTTCTCAGGGACAGGGATGGGGCACTGAAGCTTTCTTT | CATSQGQGWGTEAFF
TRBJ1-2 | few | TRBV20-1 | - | TGCAGTGCTAGGCCCGCCGGGCAGGGGAACTCTAACTATGGCTACACCTTC | CSARPAGQGNSNYGYTF
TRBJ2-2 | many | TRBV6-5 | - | TGTGCCAGCAGTTACGACAAGTTCAACACCGGGGAGCTGTTTTTT | CASSYDKFNTGELFF
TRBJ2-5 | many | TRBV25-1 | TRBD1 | TGTGCCAGCAGCGATGGGACAGGGGGCAAAGAGACCCAGTACTTC | CASSDGTGGKETQYF
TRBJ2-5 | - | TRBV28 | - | TGTGCCAGCAGCGGACGGGAACAAGAGACCCAGTACTTC | CASSGREQETQYF